This passage covers 26 T cell receptor beta chains from one sample sequenced in a study of shared clonotypes between healthy human individuals. Produced via immunoSEQ multiplex PCR; TCRdb's table is partial and in-frame only. The data contain roughly 2.5 million clones, approximately 90% of them seen just once; the ten biggest clones take up around 0.14%. The sequenced sample consisted of naive CD4+ T cells sorted from blood. Stated subset: CD45RA+ positively selected. The receptors stem from a man younger than 35 in good health.

The chain links TRBV19 to TRBJ1-1; D gene ambiguous. The CDR3 covers 13 residues. The germline V gene encodes CDR1 LNHDA and CDR2 SQIVND (reference sequence). The V gene lost 7 bases and the J gene lost 2 bases, with 11 bases spanning the gap. In DNA form, the CDR3 reads TGTGCCAGTACCCTGCGCACTAACACTGAAGCTTTCTTT. This encodes CASTLRTNTEAFF.

This chain connects TRBV7-2 to TRBJ1-4; TRBD1 aligns across 7 bases. Germline V gene sequence: CDR1 SGHTA, CDR2 FQGNSA. V lost 1 base to trimming and J lost 1 base; unmatched junction nucleotides: 6. This CDR3 is 17 amino acids long. As DNA, the CDR3 is TGTGCCAGCAGCTTAGTTAGGGGGCAGGGAACTAATGAAAAACTGTTTTTT. Translation gives CASSLVRGQGTNEKLFF. The full variable domain, in which reference TRBV7-2 and TRBJ1-4 provide the parts outside the CDR3, is GAGVSQSPSNKVTEKGKDVELRCDPISGHTALYWYRQSLGQGLEFLIYFQGNSAPDKSGLPSDRFSAERTGGSVSTLTIQRTQQEDSAVYLCASSLVRGQGTNEKLFFGSGTQLSVL.

A word on this clone: Other DNA sequences in the sample encode the same CDR3. The rearrangement uses TRBV5-1 and TRBJ2-2; weak D call: TRBD1 (6 bases). Trimming shortened V by 4 bases and J by 4 bases, and 14 bases separated the two germline ends. This CDR3 contains 15 residues. Looked up from germline, CDR1 is SGHRS and CDR2 is YFSETQ. The CDR3 sequence is CASSLQQGSTGELFF. CDR3 nucleotide sequence: TGCGCCAGCAGCCTTCAACAGGGTTCCACCGGGGAGCTGTTTTTT. Based on the CDR3 plus reference TRBV5-1 and TRBJ2-2, the full variable domain is KAGVTQTPRYLIKTRGQQVTLSCSPISGHRSVSWYQQTPGQGLQFLFEYFSETQRNKGNFPGRFSGRQFSNSRSEMNVSTLELGDSALYLCASSLQQGSTGELFFGEGSRLTVL.

The chain recombines TRBV2 with TRBJ2-4; the D gene could be TRBD1 or TRBD2 (6 bases each). CDR1 is SNHLY and CDR2 is FYNNEI in the germline V gene. The CDR3 sequence is 15 residues long. Trimming cost V 3 bases and J 8 bases, with 17 bases left between them. The CDR3: CASSDGGASGDIQYF. DNA for the CDR3: TGTGCCAGCAGTGACGGGGGCGCGTCAGGGGACATTCAGTACTTC.

The V gene is TRBV11-2, the J gene TRBJ2-4, with 8 nucleotides matching TRBD2. The CDR3 is made up of 18 amino acids. Trimming took 3 bases from V and 0 from J; bases not matched to a gene: 10. Germline values: CDR1 SGHAT, CDR2 FQNNGV. CDR3 nucleotide sequence: TGTGCCAGCAGCTTGAAGATAGCGGGAAATCTAGCCAAAAACATTCAGTACTTC. It yields the protein CASSLKIAGNLAKNIQYF.

The table lists this clone with a count of one. The rearrangement links TRBV6-1 to TRBJ2-6; no definite D call. The length of the CDR3 is 14 residues. Germline V gene sequence: CDR1 MNHNS, CDR2 SASEGT. Between the trimmed V and J ends, which lost 7 bases and 0 bases, there was a span of 7 bases. The chain's CDR3 is CASTPVSGANVLTF. Here the CDR3 DNA reads TGTGCCAGCACCCCAGTCTCTGGGGCCAACGTCCTGACTTTC.

The V call is TRBV5-1, the J call TRBJ2-5; no reliable D call. V was trimmed by 1 base and J by 2 bases, leaving 9 bases between them. Per germline, CDR1 SGHRS and CDR2 YFSETQ. CDR3 length: 14 residues. CDR3 protein: CASSLMAAQETQYF. The CDR3 DNA follows: TGCGCCAGCAGCTTGATGGCAGCACAAGAGACCCAGTACTTC.

The rearrangement uses TRBV5-1 and TRBJ2-5, with 11 nucleotides matching TRBD2. Germline V gene lookup returns CDR1 SGHRS and CDR2 YFSETQ. This CDR3 has 16 residues. The J segment lost 0 bases and the V segment lost 5 bases, leaving 6 bases of the junction unmatched. The CDR3: CASSRGLAEDQETQYF. The CDR3 DNA follows: TGCGCCAGCAGTAGGGGACTAGCGGAGGACCAAGAGACCCAGTACTTC.

The rearrangement uses TRBV5-4 and TRBJ2-3; D might be TRBD2 (6 bases). The V gene lost 4 bases and the J gene lost 3 bases, with 12 bases spanning the gap. This CDR3 has 14 residues. Germline values: CDR1 SGHNT, CDR2 YYREEE (reference sequence). The CDR3: CASSPDYRTDTQYF. The DNA for the CDR3 is TGTGCCAGCAGCCCGGACTACAGAACAGATACGCAGTATTTT.

The chain has TRBV19 and TRBJ1-3, with 7 bases fitting TRBD1. CDR3 size: 15 residues. V was pared by 5 bases and J by 0 bases, with 4 bases of the junction left unmatched. Germline V gene sequence: CDR1 LNHDA, CDR2 SQIVND (reference sequence). CDR3 bases: TGTGCCAGTAGTGTGGGACAGACCTCTGGAAACACCATATATTTT. This gives the protein CASSVGQTSGNTIYF.

The gene calls are TRBV18 and TRBJ1-2; perhaps TRBD1 as D (5 bases). This CDR3 comprises 16 residues. Trimming stripped 2 bases from V and 2 bases from J, with 15 bases between. Germline CDR1 is KGHSH and CDR2 is LQKENI. The CDR3 loop is CASSPGAANGNYGYTF. CDR3 DNA: TGTGCCAGCTCACCAGGGGCAGCCAACGGAAACTATGGCTACACCTTC. The full variable domain, with the rest looked up from reference TRBV18 and TRBJ1-2, is NAGVMQNPRHLVRRRGQEARLRCSPMKGHSHVYWYRQLPEEGLKFMVYLQKENIIDESGMPKERFSAEFPKEGPSILRIQQVVRGDSAAYFCASSPGAANGNYGYTFGSGTRLTVV.

CDR3 amino acids: CASTGSAGVGEQFF. Here the CDR3 DNA reads TGCGCCAGCACCGGGTCAGCGGGAGTAGGTGAGCAGTTCTTC. The rearrangement joins TRBV10-1 to TRBJ2-1; 8 bases are shared with TRBD2. The V gene's germline CDR1 is WNHNN and CDR2 SYGVQD (reference sequence). V lost 7 bases and J lost 9; bases outside the gene matches: 11. The CDR3 covers 14 residues.

The chain uses TRBV11-2 and TRBJ1-6; D possibly corresponds to TRBD1 (5 bases). Germline V gene sequence: CDR1 SGHAT, CDR2 FQNNGV. V was cut by 5 bases and J by 6 bases, with 11 bases left in between. There are 14 residues in the CDR3. The CDR3 coding sequence is TGTGCCAGCAGCCTCGGGACGCCTAATTCACCCCTCCACTTT. This sequence encodes CASSLGTPNSPLHF.

Points on this clone: The same CDR3 is also encoded by other DNA sequences in this sample. The chain combines TRBV19 with TRBJ2-7; D might be TRBD1 (6 bases). The CDR3 length is 14 residues. CDR1 and CDR2 (germline): LNHDA, SQIVND (reference sequence). Trimming took off 3 bases at V and 1 base at J, with 10 bases between the two ends. Here the CDR3 reads CASSIPGESYEQYF. DNA for the CDR3: TGTGCCAGTAGTATCCCAGGGGAGTCCTACGAGCAGTACTTC.

The CDR3 loop reads CASSAGWGSEAFF. The CDR3 region has the DNA TGTGCCAGCAGTGCCGGGTGGGGGTCTGAAGCTTTCTTT. The gene calls are TRBV6-1 and TRBJ1-1; tentatively, D is TRBD1 (5 bases). This CDR3 region has 13 residues. The ends were cut back, 4 bases at V and 6 bases at J, with 12 bases in the middle. CDR1 is MNHNS, CDR2 SASEGT, per germline.

This chain joins TRBV18 and TRBJ1-1; D is unclear. Germline CDR1 is KGHSH and CDR2 is LQKENI. The V end lost 7 bases, the J end lost 4 bases, and 13 bases lay between the germline ends. This CDR3 contains 13 residues. CDR3 protein: CASYQSSSTEAFF. The CDR3 DNA follows: TGTGCCAGCTATCAGTCAAGTAGCACTGAAGCTTTCTTT.

V is TRBV14 and J is TRBJ1-4; no definite D call. The germline V gene has CDR1 SGHDN and CDR2 FVKESK. V was pared by 5 bases and J by 5 bases, with 24 bases between. The CDR3 consists of 18 residues. The CDR3 is CASSRIRDNGRENEKLFF. The DNA of the CDR3 is TGTGCCAGCAGCAGGATCAGAGACAATGGACGGGAAAATGAAAAACTGTTTTTT.

On this clone itself: Within the sample, other DNA sequences also encode this same CDR3. The V and J genes are TRBV30 and TRBJ2-7; D could derive from TRBD1 or TRBD2 (5 bases each). Trimming removed 2 bases at V and 2 bases at J, with 10 bases between. CDR3 length: 13 amino acids. Germline CDR1 GTSNPN, CDR2 SVGIG (reference sequence). Here the CDR3 reads CAWSPRGPYEQYF. The CDR3 region has the DNA TGTGCCTGGAGTCCAAGGGGACCCTACGAGCAGTACTTC.

The rearrangement links TRBV28 to TRBJ2-3, with 8 bases lining up with TRBD2. The CDR3 length is 14 residues. The germline CDR1 and CDR2 sequences are MDHEN and SYDVKM. Trimming removed 10 bases from V and 3 bases from J; junction bases left unmatched: 9. The CDR3 here is CATCRGGSTDTQYF. The CDR3 DNA reads TGTGCCACCTGCCGGGGGGGCAGTACAGATACGCAGTATTTT.

A remark on this clone: This sample includes further DNA sequences coding for the same CDR3. The V gene is TRBV5-1, the J gene TRBJ1-1, with 8 bases fitting TRBD1. Germline CDR1 SGHRS, CDR2 YFSETQ. The CDR3 totals 14 residues. V dropped 3 bases and J dropped 3; count of bases not matched to a gene: 4. The CDR3 DNA reads TGCGCCAGCAGCTCGACAGGGGTGGACACTGAAGCTTTCTTT. This gives the protein CASSSTGVDTEAFF.

The chain carries TRBV19 and TRBJ1-1; D might be TRBD1 (6 bases). V lost 9 bases and J 11 bases, leaving 19 bases between the germline ends. The CDR3 spans 12 residues. Germline lookup yields CDR1 LNHDA and CDR2 SQIVND (reference sequence). In DNA, the CDR3 is TGTGCCAGGGACAACAGGGCTGTTTTGGCTTTCTTT. Translation gives CARDNRAVLAFF.

The rearrangement uses TRBV11-2 and TRBJ2-7; TRBD1 agrees at 7 bases. The CDR3 is made up of 14 amino acids. In germline, CDR1 is SGHAT, CDR2 FQNNGV. V shed 5 bases and J 4 bases; nucleotides not matched to a gene: 8. The CDR3 nucleotides are TGTGCCAGCAGCAGGTCCGGGACAGCATACGAGCAGTACTTC. Its translation is CASSRSGTAYEQYF.

The rearrangement uses TRBV4-3 and TRBJ2-7; 8 nucleotides agree with TRBD1. The CDR3 runs to 15 residues. Unmatched junction bases numbered 4, after V lost 1 base and J lost 2 bases. Germline CDR1 LGHNA, CDR2 YSLEER. The CDR3 region has the DNA TGCGCCAGCAGCCAAGGTCCAGGGGGCCCCTACGAGCAGTACTTC. Amino acid sequence: CASSQGPGGPYEQYF.

V and J are TRBV13 and TRBJ1-1; no clear D gene. Trimming took 5 bases from V and 0 from J, leaving 13 bases between them. The CDR3 loop spans 15 amino acids. Germline CDR1 PRHDT, CDR2 FYEKMQ (reference sequence). CDR3 sequence: CASSLRVLMNTEAFF. The CDR3 DNA reads TGTGCCAGCAGCCTCAGAGTTCTTATGAACACTGAAGCTTTCTTT.

J is TRBJ1-1 and V is TRBV2; the D gene is possibly TRBD1 (5 bases). This CDR3 contains 11 residues. Germline V gene lookup returns CDR1 SNHLY and CDR2 FYNNEI. V gave up 7 bases and J gave up 7 bases, with 10 bases separating them. CDR3: CASTGTSEAFF. CDR3 nucleotide sequence: TGTGCCAGCACCGGGACCAGTGAAGCTTTCTTT.

The V gene is TRBV5-6, the J gene TRBJ1-4, with a tentative D call TRBD1 (5 bases). Trimming removed 7 bases from V and 6 bases from J, with 16 bases in between. Germline V lookup: CDR1 SGHDT, CDR2 YYEEEE. The CDR3 is made up of 14 amino acids. Here the CDR3 reads CASSTGGRYEKLFF. The DNA of the CDR3 is TGTGCCAGCTCAACGGGGGGGAGATATGAAAAACTGTTTTTT.